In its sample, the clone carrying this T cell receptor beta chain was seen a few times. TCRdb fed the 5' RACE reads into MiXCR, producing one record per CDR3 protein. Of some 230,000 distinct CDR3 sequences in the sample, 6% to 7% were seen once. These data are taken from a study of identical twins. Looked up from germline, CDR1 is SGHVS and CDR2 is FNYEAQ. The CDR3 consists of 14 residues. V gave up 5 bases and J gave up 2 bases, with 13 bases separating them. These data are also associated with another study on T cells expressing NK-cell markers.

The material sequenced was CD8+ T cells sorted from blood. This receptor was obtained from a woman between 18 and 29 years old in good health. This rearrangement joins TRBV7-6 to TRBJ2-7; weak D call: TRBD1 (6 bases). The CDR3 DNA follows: TGTGCCAGCAGCCAGACAGGTGGAGCCTACGAGCAGTACTTC. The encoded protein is CASSQTGGAYEQYF.